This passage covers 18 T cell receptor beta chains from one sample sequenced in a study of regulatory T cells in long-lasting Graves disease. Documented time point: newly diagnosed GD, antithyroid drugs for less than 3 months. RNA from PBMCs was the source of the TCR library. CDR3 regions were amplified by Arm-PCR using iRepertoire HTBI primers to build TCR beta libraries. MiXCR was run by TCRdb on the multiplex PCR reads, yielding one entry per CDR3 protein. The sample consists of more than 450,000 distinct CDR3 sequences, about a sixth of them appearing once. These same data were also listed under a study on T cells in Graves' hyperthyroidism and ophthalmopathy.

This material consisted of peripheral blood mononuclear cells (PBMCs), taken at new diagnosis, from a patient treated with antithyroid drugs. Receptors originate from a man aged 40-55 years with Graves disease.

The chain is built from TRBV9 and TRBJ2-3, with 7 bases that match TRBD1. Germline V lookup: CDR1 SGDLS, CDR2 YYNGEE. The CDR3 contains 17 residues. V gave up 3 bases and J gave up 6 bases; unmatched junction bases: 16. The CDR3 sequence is CASSARQGRRSLDTQYF. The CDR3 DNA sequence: TGTGCCAGCAGCGCCAGACAGGGCCGGAGGTCGCTTGATACGCAGTATTTT.

The chain's CDR3 is CSVFLGGTPEAFF. The CDR3 nucleotides read TGCAGCGTCTTCCTGGGGGGGACCCCTGAAGCTTTCTTT. This rearrangement joins TRBV29-1 to TRBJ1-1; TRBD1 might be the D (5 bases). The CDR3 sequence is 13 residues long. The germline V and J ends were trimmed by 6 bases and 6 bases, with 17 bases remaining between them. Germline V CDR1 and CDR2: SQVTM, ANQGSEA.

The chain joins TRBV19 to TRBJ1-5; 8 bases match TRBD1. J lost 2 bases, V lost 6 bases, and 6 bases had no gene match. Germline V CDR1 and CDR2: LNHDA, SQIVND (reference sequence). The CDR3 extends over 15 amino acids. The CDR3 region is CASRSGGAGNQPQHF. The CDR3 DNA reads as TGTGCCAGTAGATCAGGGGGCGCCGGCAATCAGCCCCAGCATTTT. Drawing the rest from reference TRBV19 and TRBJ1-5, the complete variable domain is DGGITQSPKYLFRKEGQNVTLSCEQNLNHDAMYWYRQDPGQGLRLIYYSQIVNDFQKGDIAEGYSVSREKKESFPLTVTSAQKNPTAFYLCASRSGGAGNQPQHFGDGTRLSIL.

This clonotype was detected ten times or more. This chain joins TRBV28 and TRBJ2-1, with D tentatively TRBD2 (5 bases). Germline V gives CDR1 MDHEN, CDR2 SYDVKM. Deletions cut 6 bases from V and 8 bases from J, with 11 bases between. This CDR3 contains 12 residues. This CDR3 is CASSRDADEQFF. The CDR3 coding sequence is TGTGCCAGCAGCCGGGATGCGGATGAGCAGTTCTTC.

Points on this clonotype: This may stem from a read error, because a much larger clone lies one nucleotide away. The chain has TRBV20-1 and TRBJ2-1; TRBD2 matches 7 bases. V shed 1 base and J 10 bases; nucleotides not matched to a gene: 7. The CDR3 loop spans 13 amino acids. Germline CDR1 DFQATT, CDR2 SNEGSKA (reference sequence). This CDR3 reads CSARGQTSSEQFF. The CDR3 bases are TGCAGTGCTAGAGGTCAGACTAGCTCCGAGCAGTTCTTC.

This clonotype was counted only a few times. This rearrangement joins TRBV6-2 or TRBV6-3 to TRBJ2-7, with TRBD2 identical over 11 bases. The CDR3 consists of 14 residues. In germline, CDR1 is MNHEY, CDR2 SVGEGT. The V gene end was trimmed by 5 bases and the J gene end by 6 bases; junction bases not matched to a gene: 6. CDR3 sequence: CASSDIAGGSEQYF. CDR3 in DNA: TGTGCCAGCAGTGATATAGCGGGAGGGTCCGAGCAGTACTTC.

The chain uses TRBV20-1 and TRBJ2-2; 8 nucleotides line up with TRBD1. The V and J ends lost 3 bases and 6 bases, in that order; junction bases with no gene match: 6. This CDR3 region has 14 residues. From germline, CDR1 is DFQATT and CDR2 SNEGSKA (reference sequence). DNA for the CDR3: TGCAGTGCTAGGGGACAGGAACTCGCCGGGGAGCTGTTTTTT. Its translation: CSARGQELAGELFF.

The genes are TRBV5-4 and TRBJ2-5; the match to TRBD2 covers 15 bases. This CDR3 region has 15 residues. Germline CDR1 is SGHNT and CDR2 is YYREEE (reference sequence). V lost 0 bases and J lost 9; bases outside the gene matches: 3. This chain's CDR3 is CASSLDGLAGGAQYF. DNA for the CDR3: TGTGCCAGCAGCTTGGATGGACTAGCGGGAGGGGCCCAGTACTTC.

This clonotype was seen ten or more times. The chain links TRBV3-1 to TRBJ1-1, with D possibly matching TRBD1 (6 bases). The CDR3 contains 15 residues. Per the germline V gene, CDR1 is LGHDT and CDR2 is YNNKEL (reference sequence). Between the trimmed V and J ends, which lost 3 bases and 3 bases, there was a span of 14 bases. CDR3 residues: CASSHKPEGDTEAFF. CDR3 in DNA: TGTGCCAGCAGCCACAAGCCCGAGGGGGACACTGAAGCTTTCTTT.

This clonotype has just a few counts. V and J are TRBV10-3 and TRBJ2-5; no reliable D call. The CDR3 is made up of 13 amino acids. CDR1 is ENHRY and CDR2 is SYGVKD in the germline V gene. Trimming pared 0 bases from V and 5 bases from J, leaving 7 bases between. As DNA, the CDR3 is TGTGCCATCAGTGAGTCGTTTCGGGAGACCCAGTACTTC. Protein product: CAISESFRETQYF.

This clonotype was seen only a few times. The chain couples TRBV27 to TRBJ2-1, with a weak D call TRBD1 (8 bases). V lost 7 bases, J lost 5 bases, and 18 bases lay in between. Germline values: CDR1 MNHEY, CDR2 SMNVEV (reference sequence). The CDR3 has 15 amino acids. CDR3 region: CASTVGQGGNNEQFF. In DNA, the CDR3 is TGTGCCAGCACCGTTGGACAGGGAGGGAACAATGAGCAGTTCTTC.

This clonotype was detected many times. CDR3 sequence: CASSAWAGGSWGDTQYF. Written as DNA, the CDR3 is TGCGCCAGCAGCGCCTGGGCGGGCGGCTCCTGGGGTGATACGCAGTATTTT. This chain joins TRBV5-1 and TRBJ2-3, with D perhaps TRBD2 (5 bases). Trimming shortened V by 4 bases and J by 6 bases, and 24 bases separated the two germline ends. CDR3 length equals 17 residues. In germline, CDR1 is SGHRS, CDR2 YFSETQ.

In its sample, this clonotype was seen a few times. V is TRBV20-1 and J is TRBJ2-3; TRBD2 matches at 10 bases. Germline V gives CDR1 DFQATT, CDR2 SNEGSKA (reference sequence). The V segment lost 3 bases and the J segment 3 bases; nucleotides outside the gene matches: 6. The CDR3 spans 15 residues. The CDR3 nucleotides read TGCAGTGCTAGTCCCCTAGCGGGAGAAACAGATACGCAGTATTTT. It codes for CSASPLAGETDTQYF.

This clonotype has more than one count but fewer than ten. Here the CDR3 reads CASSQRPGNTEAFF. The DNA for the CDR3 is TGCGCCAGCAGCCAAAGACCAGGGAACACTGAAGCTTTCTTT. The gene calls are TRBV4-1 and TRBJ1-1; D unresolved. V shed 2 bases and J shed 1 base, with 8 bases lying between them. Looked up from germline, CDR1 is MGHRA and CDR2 is YSYEKL. The CDR3 loop spans 14 amino acids.

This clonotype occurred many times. The CDR3 coding sequence is TGTGCCAGCATCCGAGGGACAGGGGTTTGGGAGACCCAGTACTTC. Protein product: CASIRGTGVWETQYF. V usage is TRBV7-8 and J usage is TRBJ2-5; 10 positions agree with TRBD1. The CDR3 runs to 15 residues. J lost 5 bases, V lost 7 bases, and 10 bases had no gene match. Looked up from germline, CDR1 is SGHVS and CDR2 is FQNEAQ.

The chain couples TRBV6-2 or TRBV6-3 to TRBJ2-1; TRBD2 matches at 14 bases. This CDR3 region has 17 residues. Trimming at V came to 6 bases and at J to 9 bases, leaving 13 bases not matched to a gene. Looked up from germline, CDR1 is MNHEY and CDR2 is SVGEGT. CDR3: CASRGTSGSLGLGEQFF. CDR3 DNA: TGTGCCAGCAGAGGGACTAGCGGGAGTTTGGGGCTGGGTGAGCAGTTCTTC.

CDR3 sequence reads: CASSRRATGTEAFF. The CDR3 nucleotides are TGTGCCAGCAGCCGGCGGGCCACGGGCACTGAAGCTTTCTTT. The chain joins TRBV3-1 to TRBJ1-1; no reliable D call. CDR1 is LGHDT, CDR2 YNNKEL, per germline (reference sequence). The germline V and J ends were trimmed by 4 bases and 4 bases, with 13 bases remaining between them. The CDR3 runs to 14 residues.

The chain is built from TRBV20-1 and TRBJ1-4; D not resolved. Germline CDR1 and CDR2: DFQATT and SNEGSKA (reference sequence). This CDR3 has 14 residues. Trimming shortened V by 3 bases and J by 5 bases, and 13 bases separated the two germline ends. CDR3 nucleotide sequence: TGCAGTGCTAGTGTAGGCAGATTAAATGAAAAACTGTTTTTT. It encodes CSASVGRLNEKLFF.